The 27 T cell receptor beta chains in this list originate from one sample, sequenced in a study of T cells after yellow fever vaccination. TCRdb recomputed calls from the 5' RACE reads with MiXCR, one row per CDR3 protein. Altogether hundreds of thousands of distinct CDR3 sequences are present, about 13% being singletons, with the ten largest covering around 15%. The input for sequencing was PBMCs, taken on the day of the yellow fever booster vaccination. The receptors derive from a man between 25 and 39 years old who received the YFV17D yellow fever vaccine.

The chain carries TRBV24-1 and TRBJ2-3; either TRBD1 or TRBD2 may supply D (6 bases each). Germline CDR1 and CDR2: KGHDR and SFDVKD. Deletions cut 4 bases from V and 14 bases from J, with 18 bases between. CDR3 length: 13 residues. The CDR3 loop reads CATSEGGTRGWYF. In DNA form, the CDR3 reads TGTGCCACCAGTGAGGGCGGGACAAGGGGCTGGTATTTT.

This clonotype was picked up many times. The chain couples TRBV20-1 to TRBJ2-7; D may be TRBD1 or TRBD2 (6 bases each). V lost 0 bases and J lost 6, with 12 bases in between. CDR3 length equals 13 residues. Germline V CDR1 and CDR2: DFQATT, SNEGSKA (reference sequence). The CDR3 region has the DNA TGCAGTGCTAGAGATCTCAGGGGAGGCGAGCAGTACTTC. Translation: CSARDLRGGEQYF.

This clonotype was seen repeatedly, ten times or more. The J gene is TRBJ2-6, the V gene TRBV4-2; possible D gene TRBD2, 5 bases. The germline V gene has CDR1 LGHNA and CDR2 YNFKEQ. The CDR3 runs to 16 residues. V was trimmed by 3 bases and J by 2 bases, leaving 11 bases between them. The CDR3 DNA is TGTGCCAGCAGCCAGGACCACGGGGCTGGGGCCAACGTCCTGACTTTC. This translates into CASSQDHGAGANVLTF.

In this sample, this clonotype turned up many times. CDR3 DNA sequence: TGCGCCAGCAGCACAGGACTAGCGGGAGAGGGTGAGCAGTTCTTC. Translating it yields CASSTGLAGEGEQFF. J is TRBJ2-1 and V is TRBV5-1; TRBD2 matches at 13 bases. This CDR3 comprises 15 residues. The V segment lost 4 bases and the J segment 9 bases; nucleotides outside the gene matches: 7. Germline loops: CDR1 SGHRS, CDR2 YFSETQ.

This clonotype was observed many times. V is TRBV6-5 and J is TRBJ2-1, with D unresolved. V lost 2 bases and J lost 6, with 5 bases in between. This CDR3 is 12 amino acids long. The germline V gene has CDR1 MNHEY and CDR2 SVGAGI. The CDR3 is CASSYTGNEQFF. DNA of the CDR3: TGTGCCAGCAGTTACACCGGCAATGAGCAGTTCTTC.

This clonotype has only a few counts. The V gene is TRBV20-1, the J gene TRBJ2-7, with a tentative D call TRBD2 (6 bases). V dropped 6 bases and J dropped 4 bases, with 19 bases sitting between them. The CDR3 length is 14 residues. Germline V gene data show CDR1 as DFQATT and CDR2 as SNEGSKA (reference sequence). The chain's CDR3 is CSANRPGDSYEQYF. The CDR3 coding sequence is TGCAGTGCCAACCGTCCGGGAGATAGTTACGAGCAGTACTTC.

The rearrangement joins TRBV30 to TRBJ2-3; 12 bases are shared with TRBD2. Per germline, CDR1 GTSNPN and CDR2 SVGIG (reference sequence). V shed 3 bases and J 11 bases; nucleotides not matched to a gene: 9. This CDR3 is built from 14 residues. CDR3: CAWSNLASGREQYF. The DNA for the CDR3 is TGTGCCTGGAGCAACCTCGCTAGCGGGAGGGAGCAGTATTTT.

V and J are TRBV21-1 and TRBJ2-5; the D call in the table, TRBD1, was not verified against the DNA. TRBV21-1 is annotated as a pseudogene. The CDR3 spans 18 residues. CDR3 sequence (DNA): TGTGCCAGCAGCAAAACCTACCGGGCCAAGACCGGCCGGGAGACCCAGTACTTC. This sequence encodes CASSKTYRAKTGRETQYF.

This clonotype was seen many times. The V gene is TRBV4-2, the J gene TRBJ2-3, with TRBD1 identical over 10 bases. Germline values: CDR1 LGHNA, CDR2 YNFKEQ. This CDR3 is built from 16 residues. With V trimmed by 0 bases and J by 4 bases, 4 bases remained unmatched. CDR3 region: CASSQDGTGAPDTQYF. The CDR3, as DNA: TGTGCCAGCAGCCAAGATGGGACAGGGGCCCCAGATACGCAGTATTTT.

V usage is TRBV3-1 and J usage is TRBJ2-3; weak D call: TRBD2 (6 bases). With 2 bases removed from V and 4 bases from J, the gap between germline ends came to 10 bases. The CDR3 totals 14 residues. Germline V lookup: CDR1 LGHDT, CDR2 YNNKEL (reference sequence). The CDR3 protein is CASSQFGRPDTQYF. The DNA of the CDR3 is TGTGCCAGCAGCCAATTTGGGAGGCCAGATACGCAGTATTTT.

This clonotype was seen a handful of times. The chain links TRBV2 to TRBJ2-2; D perhaps matches TRBD1 (5 bases). Germline CDR1 reads SNHLY; CDR2 reads FYNNEI. There are 13 residues in the CDR3. The V gene lost 4 bases and the J gene lost 7 bases, with 10 bases spanning the gap. CDR3 in DNA: TGTGCCAGCAGTGTAGGGGCGAACGGGGAGCTGTTTTTT. Translated, it gives CASSVGANGELFF. Based on the CDR3 plus reference TRBV2 and TRBJ2-2, the full variable domain is EPEVTQTPSHQVTQMGQEVILRCVPISNHLYFYWYRQILGQKVEFLVSFYNNEISEKSEIFDDQFSVERPDGSNFTLKIRSTKLEDSAMYFCASSVGANGELFFGEGSRLTVL.

This clonotype was seen more than once but under ten times. The chain links TRBV7-2 to TRBJ2-5, with a tentative D call TRBD1 (7 bases). CDR1 SGHTA and CDR2 FQGNSA come from the germline V gene. This CDR3 contains 13 residues. V gave up 5 bases and J gave up 7 bases, with 14 bases separating them. Written as DNA, the CDR3 is TGTGCCAGCAGCCCCAGGGGGACTGGGACCCAGTACTTC. Amino acids: CASSPRGTGTQYF.

This clonotype was picked up a small number of times. The V and J genes are TRBV5-1 and TRBJ1-1; TRBD1 might be the D (5 bases). From germline, CDR1 is SGHRS and CDR2 YFSETQ. The germline V and J ends were trimmed by 0 bases and 0 bases, with 15 bases remaining between them. The CDR3 extends over 17 amino acids. DNA for the CDR3: TGCGCCAGCAGCTTGGCCGAACGGGGGTTGGTGAACACTGAAGCTTTCTTT. The encoded protein is CASSLAERGLVNTEAFF.

V is TRBV15 and J is TRBJ2-5; no clear D gene. This CDR3 is 14 amino acids long. The germline CDR1 and CDR2 sequences are LNHNV and YYDKDF (reference sequence). Trimming took 3 bases from V and 1 from J, leaving 9 bases between them. The CDR3 sequence is CATSSLTFQETQYF. The DNA for the CDR3 is TGTGCCACCAGCAGCCTGACATTCCAAGAGACCCAGTACTTC. The full variable domain, rest sourced from reference TRBV15 and TRBJ2-5, is DAMVIQNPRYQVTQFGKPVTLSCSQTLNHNVMYWYQQKSSQAPKLLFHYYDKDFNNEADTPDNFQSRRPNTSFCFLDIRSPGLGDTAMYLCATSSLTFQETQYFGPGTRLLVL.

This clonotype was seen only a few times. The chain is built from TRBV5-1 and TRBJ2-5; D is uncertain. The CDR3 loop spans 16 amino acids. V gave up 0 bases and J gave up 1 base, with 13 bases separating them. Germline values: CDR1 SGHRS, CDR2 YFSETQ. CDR3 DNA: TGCGCCAGCAGCTTGGGGGGTGCCCAACCCCAAGAGACCCAGTACTTC. Translating gives CASSLGGAQPQETQYF. Combining the CDR3 with reference TRBV5-1 and TRBJ2-5 gives the whole variable domain KAGVTQTPRYLIKTRGQQVTLSCSPISGHRSVSWYQQTPGQGLQFLFEYFSETQRNKGNFPGRFSGRQFSNSRSEMNVSTLELGDSALYLCASSLGGAQPQETQYFGPGTRLLVL.

This clonotype was seen repeatedly, ten times or more. This sequence joins TRBV18 and TRBJ2-7, with unresolved D. In germline, CDR1 is KGHSH, CDR2 LQKENI. The CDR3 covers 14 residues. Trimming took off 3 bases at V and 5 bases at J, with 14 bases between the two ends. In DNA, the CDR3 is TGTGCCAGCTCACCGGCTCCACCTGGCGACGAGCAGTACTTC. Its translation: CASSPAPPGDEQYF.

The sample holds many counts of this clonotype. One end of the junction varies from germline; a read error may be responsible. V and J are TRBV12-3 or TRBV12-4 and TRBJ2-2; D is undetermined. CDR3 length: 13 residues. CDR3 residues: CASSLYGTGELFF. The CDR3, as DNA: TGCGCCAGCAGCTTGTACGGCACCGGGGAGCTGTTTTTT.

The chain links TRBV7-2 to TRBJ2-1, with D possibly matching TRBD2 (5 bases). CDR1 and CDR2 from the germline V gene are SGHTA and FQGNSA. This CDR3 region has 14 residues. Trimming shortened V by 1 base and J by 7 bases, and 11 bases separated the two germline ends. This CDR3 reads CASSLGGLSNEQFF. In DNA form, the CDR3 reads TGTGCCAGCAGCTTAGGAGGGCTATCTAATGAGCAGTTCTTC. Drawing the rest from reference TRBV7-2 and TRBJ2-1, the complete variable domain is GAGVSQSPSNKVTEKGKDVELRCDPISGHTALYWYRQSLGQGLEFLIYFQGNSAPDKSGLPSDRFSAERTGGSVSTLTIQRTQQEDSAVYLCASSLGGLSNEQFFGPGTRLTVL.

This clonotype was seen only a few times. The rearrangement uses TRBV19 and TRBJ1-2, with D maybe TRBD1 (5 bases). V was trimmed by 3 bases and J by 4 bases, leaving 12 bases between them. This CDR3 contains 14 residues. From germline, CDR1 is LNHDA and CDR2 SQIVND (reference sequence). The CDR3 spells CASSIPGTFYGYTF. The DNA of the CDR3 is TGTGCCAGTAGTATCCCAGGGACTTTCTATGGCTACACCTTC.

This CDR3 is CASQGGQKNIQYF. Here the CDR3 DNA reads TGTGCCTCCCAAGGGGGCCAAAAAAACATTCAGTACTTC. The rearrangement joins TRBV12-3 or TRBV12-4 to TRBJ2-4; 7 bases align to TRBD1. After removal of 11 bases from V and 4 bases from J, the junction contained 8 bases not matched to a gene. This CDR3 is built from 13 residues.

This clonotype has a handful of counts. In nucleotides, the CDR3 is TGTGCCAGCAGTAGGGGAACCCTCACAGATACGCAGTATTTT. Protein product: CASSRGTLTDTQYF. The V gene is TRBV6-5, the J gene TRBJ2-3; the D gene is possibly TRBD1 (5 bases). In germline, CDR1 is MNHEY, CDR2 SVGAGI. V lost 5 bases and J lost 2, with 11 bases in between. CDR3 length: 14 amino acids.

J is TRBJ2-1 and V is TRBV4-3, with 8 nucleotides matching TRBD1. This CDR3 spans 15 amino acids. V was clipped by 0 bases and J by 13 bases; unmatched bases: 11. Germline-derived CDR1 and CDR2 are LGHNA and YSLEER. The CDR3 DNA is TGCGCCAGCAGCCAAGACGCGCAGGGGGCTTCGTCCCAGTTCTTC. Amino acid sequence: CASSQDAQGASSQFF.

This clonotype occurred a few times. The chain carries TRBV10-3 and TRBJ1-1; D perhaps matches TRBD1 (6 bases). V dropped 0 bases and J dropped 12 bases, with 11 bases sitting between them. The CDR3 is 12 residues long. In germline, CDR1 is ENHRY, CDR2 SYGVKD. CDR3 nucleotides: TGTGCCATCAGTGAGTCCATGGGGGCGACTTTCTTT. Protein: CAISESMGATFF.

For the CDR3, the DNA is TGCGCCAGCAGCTTGGGACAGGGGGTAGGGAACACTGAAGCTTTCTTT. Translated: CASSLGQGVGNTEAFF. The rearrangement uses TRBV5-1 and TRBJ1-1; 9 nucleotides match TRBD1. CDR1 is SGHRS and CDR2 is YFSETQ in the germline V gene. V trimming: 0 bases; J trimming: 1 base; junction bases outside the gene matches: 4. This CDR3 comprises 16 residues. The full variable domain, in which reference TRBV5-1 and TRBJ1-1 provide the parts outside the CDR3, is KAGVTQTPRYLIKTRGQQVTLSCSPISGHRSVSWYQQTPGQGLQFLFEYFSETQRNKGNFPGRFSGRQFSNSRSEMNVSTLELGDSALYLCASSLGQGVGNTEAFFGQGTRLTVV.

This clonotype has more than one count but fewer than ten. For the CDR3, the DNA is TGTGCCAGCAGTGGGGCTGGGGGGACAAGCAATGAGCAGTTCTTC. Amino acids: CASSGAGGTSNEQFF. The chain couples TRBV27 to TRBJ2-1; tentatively, D is TRBD1 or TRBD2 (6 bases each). Deletions cut 5 bases from V and 6 bases from J, with 17 bases between. CDR3 length: 15 residues. CDR1 and CDR2 (germline): MNHEY, SMNVEV (reference sequence).

This sequence joins TRBV30 and TRBJ1-2; D may be TRBD1 (6 bases). CDR1 is GTSNPN and CDR2 is SVGIG in the germline V gene (reference sequence). CDR3 size: 13 residues. Trimming removed 5 bases at V and 7 bases at J, with 17 bases between. CDR3 in amino acids: CAWSRLGAGGYTF. The CDR3 DNA is TGTGCCTGGTCCCGTCTGGGGGCCGGTGGCTACACCTTC. Drawing the rest from reference TRBV30 and TRBJ1-2, the complete variable domain is SQTIHQWPATLVQPVGSPLSLECTVEGTSNPNLYWYRQAAGRGLQLLFYSVGIGQISSEVPQNLSASRPQDRQFILSSKKLLLSDSGFYLCAWSRLGAGGYTFGSGTRLTVV.

This clonotype was counted between two and nine times. The rearrangement uses TRBV7-9 and TRBJ2-3, with unresolved D. CDR1 and CDR2 (germline): SEHNR, FQNEAQ (reference sequence). The germline V and J ends were trimmed by 6 bases and 5 bases, with 12 bases remaining between them. This CDR3 has 13 amino acids. The DNA for the CDR3 is TGTGCCAGCAGTGATGTTATCCGAGATACGCAGTATTTT. This encodes CASSDVIRDTQYF.